This TCR beta chain appears in the sequencing data of a study of liver allograft versus peripheral blood T cells. Study as a whole: The authors compared T cell receptor repertoires in transplanted livers with recipients' peripheral blood repertoires.

TCRdb recomputed calls from the reads with MiXCR, one row per CDR3 protein. The sample includes some 7,000 distinct CDR3 sequences, 17% of them seen just once. V dropped 1 base and J dropped 5; count of bases not matched to a gene: 7. The CDR3 totals 14 residues. CDR1 and CDR2 (germline): DFQATT, SNEGSKA (reference sequence). This clonotype was found a few times. Its antigen is as yet unknown. Whole-study results and caveats: Inside liver allografts, T cell receptor repertoires reportedly diverged from the repertoires found in peripheral blood.

The chain recombines TRBV20-1 with TRBJ2-7, with TRBD1 identical over 8 bases. This TCR was recovered from a human patient who had a liver transplant. Some T cells may possibly be graft donor cells. CDR3 bases: TGCAGTGCTAGAGGCCCAGGGGGCGTCCACGAGCAGTACTTC. Amino acid sequence: CSARGPGGVHEQYF.